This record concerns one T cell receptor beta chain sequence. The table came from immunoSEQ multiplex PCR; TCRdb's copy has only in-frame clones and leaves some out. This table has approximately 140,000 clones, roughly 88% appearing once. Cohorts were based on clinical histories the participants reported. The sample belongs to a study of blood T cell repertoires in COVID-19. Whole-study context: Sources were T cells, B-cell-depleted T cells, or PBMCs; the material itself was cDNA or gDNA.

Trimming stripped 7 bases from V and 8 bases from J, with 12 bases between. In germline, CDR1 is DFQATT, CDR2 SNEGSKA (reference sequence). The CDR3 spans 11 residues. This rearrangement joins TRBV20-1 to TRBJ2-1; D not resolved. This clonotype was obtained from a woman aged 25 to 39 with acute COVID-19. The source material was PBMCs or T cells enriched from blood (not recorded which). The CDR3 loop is CSVGPSDEQFF. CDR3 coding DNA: TGCAGTGTCGGTCCTAGTGATGAGCAGTTCTTC.